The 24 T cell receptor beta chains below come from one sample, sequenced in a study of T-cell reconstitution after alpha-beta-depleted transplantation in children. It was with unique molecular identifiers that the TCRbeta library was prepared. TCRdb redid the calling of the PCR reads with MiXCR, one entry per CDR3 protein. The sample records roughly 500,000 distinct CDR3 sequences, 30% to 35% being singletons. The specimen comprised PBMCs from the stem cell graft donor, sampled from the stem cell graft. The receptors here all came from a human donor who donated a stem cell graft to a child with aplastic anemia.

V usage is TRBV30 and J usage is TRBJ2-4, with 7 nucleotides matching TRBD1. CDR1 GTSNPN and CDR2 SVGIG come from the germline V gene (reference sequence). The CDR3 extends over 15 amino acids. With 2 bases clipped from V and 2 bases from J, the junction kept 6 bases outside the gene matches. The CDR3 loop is CAWSWAGGSKNIQYF. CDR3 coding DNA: TGTGCCTGGAGTTGGGCAGGGGGATCCAAAAACATTCAGTACTTC.

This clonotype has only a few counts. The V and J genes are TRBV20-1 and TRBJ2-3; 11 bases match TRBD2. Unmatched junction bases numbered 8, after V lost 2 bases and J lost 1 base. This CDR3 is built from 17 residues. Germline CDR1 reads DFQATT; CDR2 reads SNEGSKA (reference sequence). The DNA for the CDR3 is TGCAGTGCTAGATCCCTGACTAGCGGGACCCGCACAGATACGCAGTATTTT. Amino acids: CSARSLTSGTRTDTQYF.

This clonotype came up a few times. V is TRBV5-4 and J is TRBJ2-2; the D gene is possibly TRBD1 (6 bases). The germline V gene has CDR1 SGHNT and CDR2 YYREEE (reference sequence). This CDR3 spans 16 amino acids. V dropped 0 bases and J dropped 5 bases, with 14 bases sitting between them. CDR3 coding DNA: TGTGCCAGCAGCTTGGTGAGGGGGAGTGGGACCGGGGAGCTGTTTTTT. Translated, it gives CASSLVRGSGTGELFF.

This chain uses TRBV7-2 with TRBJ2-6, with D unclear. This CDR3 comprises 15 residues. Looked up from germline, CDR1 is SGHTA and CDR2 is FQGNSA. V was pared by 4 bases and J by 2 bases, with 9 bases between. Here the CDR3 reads CASSSLRAGANVLTF. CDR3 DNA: TGTGCCAGCAGCTCCCTTAGGGCTGGGGCCAACGTCCTGACTTTC.

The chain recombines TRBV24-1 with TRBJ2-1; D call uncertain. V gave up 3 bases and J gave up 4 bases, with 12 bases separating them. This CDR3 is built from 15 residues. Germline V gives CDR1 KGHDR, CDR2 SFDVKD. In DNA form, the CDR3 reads TGTGCCACCAGTGATCCCCGTTCCGGATACAATGAGCAGTTCTTC. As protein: CATSDPRSGYNEQFF.

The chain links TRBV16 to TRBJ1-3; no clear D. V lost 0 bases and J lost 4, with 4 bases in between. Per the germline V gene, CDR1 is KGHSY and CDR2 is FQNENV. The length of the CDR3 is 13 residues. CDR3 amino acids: CASSQSTGNTIYF. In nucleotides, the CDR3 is TGTGCCAGCAGCCAATCGACAGGAAACACCATATATTTT.

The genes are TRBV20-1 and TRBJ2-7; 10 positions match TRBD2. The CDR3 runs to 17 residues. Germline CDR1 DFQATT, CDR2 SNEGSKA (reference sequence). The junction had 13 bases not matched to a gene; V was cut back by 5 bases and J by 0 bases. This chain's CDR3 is CSAGGTSVSPLSYEQYF. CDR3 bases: TGCAGTGCTGGCGGGACTAGCGTTTCACCGCTCTCCTACGAGCAGTACTTC.

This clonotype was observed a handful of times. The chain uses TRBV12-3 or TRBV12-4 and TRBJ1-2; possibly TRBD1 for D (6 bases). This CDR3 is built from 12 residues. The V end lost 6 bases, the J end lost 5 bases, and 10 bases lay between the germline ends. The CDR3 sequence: CASSLGQYGYTF. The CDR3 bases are TGTGCCAGCAGCCTTGGACAGTATGGCTACACCTTC.

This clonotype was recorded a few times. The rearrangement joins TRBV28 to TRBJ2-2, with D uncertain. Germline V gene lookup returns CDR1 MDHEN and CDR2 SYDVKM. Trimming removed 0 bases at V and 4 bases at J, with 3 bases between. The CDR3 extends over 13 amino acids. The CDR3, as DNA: TGTGCCAGCAGTTTATGGGGCACCGGGGAGCTGTTTTTT. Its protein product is CASSLWGTGELFF.

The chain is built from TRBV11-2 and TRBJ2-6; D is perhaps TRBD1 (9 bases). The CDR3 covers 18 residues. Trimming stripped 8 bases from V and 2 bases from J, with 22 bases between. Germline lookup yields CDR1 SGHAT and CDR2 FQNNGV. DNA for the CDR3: TGTGCCAGCGTCCTGGTAGCGGGACAGGGAACTGGGGCCAACGTCCTGACTTTC. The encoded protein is CASVLVAGQGTGANVLTF.

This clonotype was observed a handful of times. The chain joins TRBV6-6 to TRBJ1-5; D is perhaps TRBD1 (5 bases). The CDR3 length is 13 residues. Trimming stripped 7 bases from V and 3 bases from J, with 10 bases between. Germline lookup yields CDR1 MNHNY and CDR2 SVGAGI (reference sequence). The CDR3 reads CASTLQDNQPQHF. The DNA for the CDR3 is TGTGCCAGCACCTTACAGGACAATCAGCCCCAGCATTTT.

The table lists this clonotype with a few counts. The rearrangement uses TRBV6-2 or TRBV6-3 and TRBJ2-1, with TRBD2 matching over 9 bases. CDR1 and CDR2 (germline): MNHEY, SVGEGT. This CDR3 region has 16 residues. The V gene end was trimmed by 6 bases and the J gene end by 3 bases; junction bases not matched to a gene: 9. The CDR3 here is CASSYGTSPDYNEQFF. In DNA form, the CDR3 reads TGTGCCAGCAGCTACGGGACTAGCCCCGACTACAATGAGCAGTTCTTC.

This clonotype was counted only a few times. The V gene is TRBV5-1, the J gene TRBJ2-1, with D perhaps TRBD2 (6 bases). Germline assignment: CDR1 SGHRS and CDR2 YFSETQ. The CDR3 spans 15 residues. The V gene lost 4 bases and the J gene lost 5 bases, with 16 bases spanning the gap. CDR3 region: CASSLGSAQHNEQFF. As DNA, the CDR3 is TGCGCCAGCAGCCTCGGGAGCGCACAACACAATGAGCAGTTCTTC.

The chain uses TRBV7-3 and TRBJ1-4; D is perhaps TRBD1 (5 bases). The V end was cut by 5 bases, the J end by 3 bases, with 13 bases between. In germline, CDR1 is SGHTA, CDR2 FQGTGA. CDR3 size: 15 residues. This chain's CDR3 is CASSALGGANEKLFF. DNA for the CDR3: TGTGCCAGCAGCGCCCTGGGAGGGGCTAATGAAAAACTGTTTTTT.

CDR3 in amino acids: CASSEGPDNQPQHF. Written as DNA, the CDR3 is TGTGCCAGCAGCGAGGGTCCGGACAATCAGCCCCAGCATTTT. The rearrangement uses TRBV9 and TRBJ1-5; D gene unclear. The CDR3 is made up of 14 amino acids. With 3 bases removed from V and 3 bases from J, the gap between germline ends came to 10 bases. Germline CDR1 SGDLS, CDR2 YYNGEE.

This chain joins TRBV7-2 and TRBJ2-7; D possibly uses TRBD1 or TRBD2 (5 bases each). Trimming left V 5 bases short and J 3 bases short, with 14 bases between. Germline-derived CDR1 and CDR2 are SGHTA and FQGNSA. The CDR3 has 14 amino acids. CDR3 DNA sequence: TGTGCCAGCAGCAACCCCGGGACCAACTACGAGCAGTACTTC. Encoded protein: CASSNPGTNYEQYF. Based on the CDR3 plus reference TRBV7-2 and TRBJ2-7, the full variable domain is GAGVSQSPSNKVTEKGKDVELRCDPISGHTALYWYRQSLGQGLEFLIYFQGNSAPDKSGLPSDRFSAERTGGSVSTLTIQRTQQEDSAVYLCASSNPGTNYEQYFGPGTRLTVT.

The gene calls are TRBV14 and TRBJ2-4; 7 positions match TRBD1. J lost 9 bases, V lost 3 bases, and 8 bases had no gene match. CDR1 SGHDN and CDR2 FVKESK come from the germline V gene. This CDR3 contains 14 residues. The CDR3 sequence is CASSQGDRVSIQYF. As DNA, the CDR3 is TGTGCCAGCAGCCAGGGAGACAGGGTCAGCATTCAGTACTTC.

The CDR3 spells CASNGREEKLFF. CDR3 bases: TGTGCCAGCAACGGACGGGAGGAAAAACTGTTTTTT. The chain employs TRBV6-5 and TRBJ1-4; D unresolved. Trimming removed 7 bases from V and 8 bases from J, with 11 bases in between. From germline, CDR1 is MNHEY and CDR2 SVGAGI. The CDR3 totals 12 residues.

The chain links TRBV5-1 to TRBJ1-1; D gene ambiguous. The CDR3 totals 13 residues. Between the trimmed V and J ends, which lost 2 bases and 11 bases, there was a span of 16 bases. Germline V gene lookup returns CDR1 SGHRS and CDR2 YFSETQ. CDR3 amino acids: CASSFGSREWAFF. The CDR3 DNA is TGCGCCAGCAGCTTCGGCTCCCGAGAATGGGCTTTCTTT.

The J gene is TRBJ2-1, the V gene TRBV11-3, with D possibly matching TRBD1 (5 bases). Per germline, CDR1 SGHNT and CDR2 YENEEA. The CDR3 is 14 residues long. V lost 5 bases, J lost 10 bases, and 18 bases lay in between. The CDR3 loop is CASSPGQGPREQFF. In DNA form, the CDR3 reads TGTGCCAGCAGCCCTGGGCAGGGTCCGAGGGAGCAGTTCTTC.

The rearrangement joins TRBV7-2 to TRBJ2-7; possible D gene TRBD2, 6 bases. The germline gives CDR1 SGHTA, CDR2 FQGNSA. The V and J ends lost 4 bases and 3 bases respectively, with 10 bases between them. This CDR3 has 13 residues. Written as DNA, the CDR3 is TGTGCCAGCAGCTCTGGGCGGGGCTACGAGCAGTACTTC. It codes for CASSSGRGYEQYF.

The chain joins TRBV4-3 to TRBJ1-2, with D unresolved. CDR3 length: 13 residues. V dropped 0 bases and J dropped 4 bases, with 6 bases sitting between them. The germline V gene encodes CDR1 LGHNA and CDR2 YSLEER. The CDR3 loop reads CASSQDLIYGYTF. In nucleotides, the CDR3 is TGCGCCAGCAGCCAAGATCTAATCTATGGCTACACCTTC.

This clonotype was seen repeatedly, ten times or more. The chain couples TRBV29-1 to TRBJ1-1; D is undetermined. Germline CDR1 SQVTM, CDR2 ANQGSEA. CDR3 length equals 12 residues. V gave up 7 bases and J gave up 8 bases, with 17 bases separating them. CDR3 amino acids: CSGRLEPSEAFF. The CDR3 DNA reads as TGCAGCGGAAGGCTCGAACCCTCCGAAGCTTTCTTT. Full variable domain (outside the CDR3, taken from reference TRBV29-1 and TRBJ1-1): SAVISQKPSRDICQRGTSLTIQCQVDSQVTMMFWYRQQPGQSLTLIATANQGSEATYESGFVIDKFPISRPNLTFSTLTVSNMSPEDSSIYLCSGRLEPSEAFFGQGTRLTVV.

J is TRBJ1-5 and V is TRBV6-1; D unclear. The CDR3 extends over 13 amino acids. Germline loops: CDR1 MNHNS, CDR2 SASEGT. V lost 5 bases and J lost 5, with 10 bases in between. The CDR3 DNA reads TGTGCCAGCAGTCGCAGTAGGGATCAGCCCCAGCATTTT. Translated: CASSRSRDQPQHF.